This T cell receptor beta chain appears in the sequencing data of a study of blood T cell repertoires in COVID-19. Study-wide background: Whether acute or convalescent, the COVID-19 samples came from the United States, Italy and Spain. PBMCs, B-cell-depleted T cells, or T cells provided the cDNA or gDNA that made up the material.

Profiled with immunoSEQ multiplex PCR; TCRdb holds only in-frame clones, not every one. The sample holds around 140,000 clones, around 80% seen once. Trimming removed 6 bases from V and 11 bases from J, with 19 bases in between. Germline CDR1 and CDR2: PRHDT and FYEKMQ (reference sequence). This CDR3 contains 13 residues. The sample consisted of peripheral blood. This chain links TRBV13 with TRBJ1-1; D gene ambiguous. This clonotype originated in a man aged 65-85 years who had recovered from COVID-19. CDR3 region: CASSASPMVRAFF. Written as DNA, the CDR3 is TGTGCCAGCAGTGCCAGCCCGATGGTGAGGGCTTTCTTT. The full variable domain, with the rest looked up from reference TRBV13 and TRBJ1-1, is AAGVIQSPRHLIKEKRETATLKCYPIPRHDTVYWYQQGPGQDPQFLISFYEKMQSDKGSIPDRFSAQQFSDYHSELNMSSLELGDSALYFCASSASPMVRAFFGQGTRLTVV.